Below, 23 T cell receptor beta chains from the same sample are listed, as sequenced in a study of cytomegalovirus exposure and HLA in healthy donors. Both 60 Vbeta primers and 13 Jbeta primers went into the PCR. The data were produced by immunoSEQ multiplex PCR, yet TCRdb's version contains in-frame clones alone and is incomplete. The table lists 85,000 to 110,000 clones. The sample consisted of PBMCs. These receptors all stem from a man aged 35 to 55 in good health and CMV-seronegative.

Turning to this clone: The sample carries other DNA sequences with the same CDR3. V usage is TRBV19 and J usage is TRBJ2-1, with 7 bases matching TRBD1. Germline assignment: CDR1 LNHDA and CDR2 SQIVND (reference sequence). The J segment lost 2 bases and the V segment lost 5 bases, leaving 3 bases of the junction unmatched. The CDR3 spans 14 residues. The CDR3 DNA sequence: TGTGCCAGTAGTCACAGGGGCGCCTACAATGAGCAGTTCTTC. It yields the protein CASSHRGAYNEQFF.

The V call is TRBV19, the J call TRBJ2-3; TRBD2 matches at 8 bases. The germline CDR1 and CDR2 sequences are LNHDA and SQIVND (reference sequence). The CDR3 is made up of 15 amino acids. Unmatched junction bases numbered 5, after V lost 5 bases and J lost 1 base. The CDR3: CASSLSGSGTDTQYF. CDR3 nucleotide sequence: TGTGCCAGTAGTTTGAGCGGGAGCGGCACAGATACGCAGTATTTT.

This rearrangement joins TRBV9 to TRBJ2-1; D might be TRBD2 (5 bases). The germline V gene has CDR1 SGDLS and CDR2 YYNGEE. The CDR3 loop spans 15 amino acids. Deletions cut 4 bases from V and 10 bases from J, with 21 bases between. CDR3 sequence (DNA): TGTGCCAGCAGCCCCAGACACGGACTCAACGGGGAGCAGTTCTTC. Encoded protein: CASSPRHGLNGEQFF.

The rearrangement uses TRBV2 and TRBJ1-5, with 7 bases lining up with TRBD1. CDR1 is SNHLY and CDR2 is FYNNEI in the germline V gene. J lost 3 bases, V lost 6 bases, and 8 bases had no gene match. This CDR3 region has 15 residues. CDR3: CASSPEDRDNQPQHF. The CDR3, as DNA: TGTGCCAGCAGCCCCGAAGACAGGGACAATCAGCCCCAGCATTTT.

The chain has TRBV2 and TRBJ2-2; TRBD1 aligns across 7 bases. CDR1 is SNHLY, CDR2 FYNNEI, per germline. The CDR3 totals 14 residues. The J segment lost 5 bases and the V segment lost 3 bases, leaving 3 bases of the junction unmatched. CDR3 DNA: TGTGCCAGCAGTGACAGGGGGTTGACCGGGGAGCTGTTTTTT. The encoded protein is CASSDRGLTGELFF.

V is TRBV4-3 and J is TRBJ1-3; D possibly corresponds to TRBD1 (5 bases). The V end lost 0 bases, the J end lost 5 bases, and 11 bases lay between the germline ends. The germline CDR1 and CDR2 sequences are LGHNA and YSLEER. The CDR3 totals 15 residues. CDR3 in DNA: TGCGCCAGCAGCCAAGATCAAGCAGGGAGAAACACCATATATTTT. It specifies CASSQDQAGRNTIYF.

The genes are TRBV30 and TRBJ1-6; the D is unclear. This CDR3 is 14 amino acids long. Germline loops: CDR1 GTSNPN, CDR2 SVGIG (reference sequence). Trimming stripped 4 bases from V and 4 bases from J, with 11 bases between. The CDR3 DNA reads TGTGCCTGGAAAGGTCAGACTTATAATTCACCCCTCCACTTT. The encoded protein is CAWKGQTYNSPLHF.

With regard to this clone: The sample has other DNA sequences that encode this CDR3 too. V gene TRBV6-5 combines with J gene TRBJ2-2, with D unresolved. The CDR3 consists of 16 residues. Germline V lookup: CDR1 MNHEY, CDR2 SVGAGI. The V end was cut by 0 bases, the J end by 1 base, with 9 bases between. The CDR3 loop reads CASSYSSTGNTGELFF. CDR3 nucleotides: TGTGCCAGCAGTTACTCGAGTACGGGGAACACCGGGGAGCTGTTTTTT.

This rearrangement joins TRBV7-9 to TRBJ2-7; 8 positions agree with TRBD2. Looked up from germline, CDR1 is SEHNR and CDR2 is FQNEAQ (reference sequence). This CDR3 is built from 14 residues. V was clipped by 5 bases and J by 5 bases; unmatched bases: 8. In nucleotides, the CDR3 is TGTGCCAGCAGCAAAACGGGAGGGTTTCACGAGCAGTACTTC. Translating it yields CASSKTGGFHEQYF.

The chain couples TRBV15 to TRBJ2-3, with TRBD2 identical over 8 bases. Trimming took 0 bases from V and 5 from J; bases not matched to a gene: 4. CDR3 length: 15 amino acids. Germline V gene lookup returns CDR1 LNHNV and CDR2 YYDKDF (reference sequence). The CDR3 nucleotides are TGTGCCACCAGCAGAGAAGCGGGGGCAGGAGATACGCAGTATTTT. This translates into CATSREAGAGDTQYF.

The chain has TRBV7-2 and TRBJ2-7; 7 bases are shared with TRBD2. The CDR3 runs to 15 residues. Germline lookup yields CDR1 SGHTA and CDR2 FQGNSA. V shed 1 base, J shed 5 bases, and the junction held 8 bases outside the gene matches. CDR3 region: CASSLGAGASHEQYF. CDR3 coding DNA: TGTGCCAGCAGCTTAGGGGCGGGAGCTTCCCACGAGCAGTACTTC.

CDR3 residues: CASRPYRDNYGYTF. Here the CDR3 DNA reads TGCGCCAGCAGACCGTACAGGGATAACTATGGCTACACCTTC. The chain uses TRBV5-1 and TRBJ1-2; the D gene is possibly TRBD1 (6 bases). Germline V gene lookup returns CDR1 SGHRS and CDR2 YFSETQ. V was trimmed by 5 bases and J by 1 base, leaving 12 bases between them. CDR3 length: 14 amino acids.

The CDR3 loop reads CASSLPQAANYGYTF. In nucleotides, the CDR3 is TGTGCCAGCAGCTTACCGCAGGCTGCGAACTATGGCTACACCTTC. The chain carries TRBV13 and TRBJ1-2; D unclear. The CDR3 has 15 amino acids. Deletions cut 2 bases from V and 2 bases from J, with 12 bases between. Germline V CDR1 and CDR2: PRHDT, FYEKMQ (reference sequence).

The V and J genes are TRBV10-3 and TRBJ1-5, with unresolved D. CDR1 and CDR2 (germline): ENHRY, SYGVKD. V was clipped by 0 bases and J by 13 bases, with 10 bases between them. This CDR3 has 12 amino acids. The CDR3 coding sequence is TGTGCCATCAGTGAGTCATCGCAGCGACAGCATTTT. It specifies CAISESSQRQHF.

V is TRBV5-1 and J is TRBJ2-7; the match to TRBD2 covers 16 bases. V shed 3 bases and J 9 bases; nucleotides not matched to a gene: 9. Germline CDR1 SGHRS, CDR2 YFSETQ. The CDR3 sequence is 16 residues long. Written as DNA, the CDR3 is TGCGCCAGCAGCTGGGGACTAGCGGGAGGGCCTGGTTGGCAGTACTTC. Translated: CASSWGLAGGPGWQYF. The whole variable domain, remainder taken from reference TRBV5-1 and TRBJ2-7, is KAGVTQTPRYLIKTRGQQVTLSCSPISGHRSVSWYQQTPGQGLQFLFEYFSETQRNKGNFPGRFSGRQFSNSRSEMNVSTLELGDSALYLCASSWGLAGGPGWQYFGPGTRLTVT.

The chain carries TRBV6-5 and TRBJ1-1; D gene uncertain. V lost 2 bases and J lost 3, with 13 bases in between. CDR3 length equals 15 residues. CDR1 is MNHEY, CDR2 SVGAGI, per germline. CDR3 sequence reads: CASSYEAPEYTEAFF. CDR3 DNA: TGTGCCAGCAGTTACGAGGCCCCCGAGTACACTGAAGCTTTCTTT.

The gene calls are TRBV19 and TRBJ2-5, with TRBD2 as a possible D gene (6 bases). Per the germline V gene, CDR1 is LNHDA and CDR2 is SQIVND (reference sequence). Trimming shortened V by 6 bases and J by 4 bases, and 15 bases separated the two germline ends. The CDR3 is made up of 14 amino acids. This CDR3 reads CASSPWGDRETQYF. The CDR3 DNA follows: TGTGCCAGTAGCCCCTGGGGGGACCGAGAGACCCAGTACTTC.

CDR3 sequence reads: CASRQGGYGYTF. CDR3 DNA: TGTGCCAGCCGACAGGGAGGCTATGGCTACACCTTC. V gene TRBV28 combines with J gene TRBJ1-2; 7 bases are a match to TRBD1. The germline gives CDR1 MDHEN, CDR2 SYDVKM. Trimming cost V 8 bases and J 4 bases; bases outside gene matches: 4. This CDR3 spans 12 amino acids.

The CDR3 sequence: CASGRQGYGYTF. Written as DNA, the CDR3 is TGTGCCAGCGGGAGACAGGGGTATGGCTACACCTTC. The chain has TRBV27 and TRBJ1-2, with 8 bases aligning to TRBD1. The CDR3 is 12 amino acids. Germline loops: CDR1 MNHEY, CDR2 SMNVEV (reference sequence). V shed 8 bases and J 5 bases; nucleotides not matched to a gene: 4.

The rearrangement links TRBV18 to TRBJ1-2, with D possibly matching TRBD1 (6 bases). Germline V CDR1 and CDR2: KGHSH, LQKENI. V was trimmed by 5 bases and J by 4 bases, leaving 17 bases between them. The CDR3 has 15 residues. In DNA, the CDR3 is TGTGCCAGCTCAGCAGATAACAGGGATCCCTATGGCTACACCTTC. It translates to CASSADNRDPYGYTF.

The V call is TRBV5-5, the J call TRBJ2-7; 8 bases agree with TRBD2. The CDR3 length is 15 residues. With V trimmed by 3 bases and J by 3 bases, 8 bases remained unmatched. The germline V gene encodes CDR1 SGHKS and CDR2 YYEKEE (reference sequence). CDR3 bases: TGTGCCAGCAGCTCCGCAGCGGGAGTGAGCTACGAGCAGTACTTC. It is translated as CASSSAAGVSYEQYF.

This chain joins TRBV10-3 and TRBJ2-7, with 7 positions matching TRBD1. CDR3 size: 15 residues. V gave up 0 bases and J gave up 3 bases; unmatched junction bases: 5. Germline assignment: CDR1 ENHRY and CDR2 SYGVKD. For the CDR3, the DNA is TGTGCCATCAGTGAGTCATTGACAGGGTACTACGAGCAGTACTTC. This gives the protein CAISESLTGYYEQYF.

The rearrangement links TRBV9 to TRBJ1-1; possibly TRBD1 for D (5 bases). Trimming removed 0 bases at V and 6 bases at J, with 18 bases between. Germline CDR1 and CDR2: SGDLS and YYNGEE. There are 16 residues in the CDR3. CDR3 nucleotides: TGTGCCAGCAGCGTAGTCGGGGGATGGGTTGGGTCTGAAGCTTTCTTT. Amino acids: CASSVVGGWVGSEAFF.